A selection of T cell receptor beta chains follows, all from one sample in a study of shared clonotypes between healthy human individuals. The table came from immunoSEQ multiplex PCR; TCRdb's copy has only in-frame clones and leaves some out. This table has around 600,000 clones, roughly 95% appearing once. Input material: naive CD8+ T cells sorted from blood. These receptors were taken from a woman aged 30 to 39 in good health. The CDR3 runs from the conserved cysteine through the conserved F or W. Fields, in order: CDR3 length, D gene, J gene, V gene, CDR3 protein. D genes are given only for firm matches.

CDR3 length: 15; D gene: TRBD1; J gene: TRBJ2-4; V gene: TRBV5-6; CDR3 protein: CASSLGAGGHNIQYF
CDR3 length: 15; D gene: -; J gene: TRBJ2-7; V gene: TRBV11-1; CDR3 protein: CASSLGGLVEDEQYF
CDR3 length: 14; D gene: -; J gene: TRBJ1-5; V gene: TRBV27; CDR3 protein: CASSLRKGNQPQHF
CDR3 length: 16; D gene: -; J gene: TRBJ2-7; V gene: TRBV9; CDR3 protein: CASSPSQRPRAYEQYF
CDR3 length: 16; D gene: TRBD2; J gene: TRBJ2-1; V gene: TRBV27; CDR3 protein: CASSPSSGRAVFEQFF
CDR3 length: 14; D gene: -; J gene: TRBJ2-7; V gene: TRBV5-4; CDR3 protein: CASSLSESQWEQYF
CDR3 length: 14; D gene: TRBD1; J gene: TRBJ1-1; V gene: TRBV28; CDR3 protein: CASRPQGRDTEAFF
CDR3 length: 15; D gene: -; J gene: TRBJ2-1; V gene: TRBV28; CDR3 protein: CASRRSAAGWNEQFF
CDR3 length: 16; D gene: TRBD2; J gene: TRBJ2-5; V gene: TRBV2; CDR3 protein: CASTTDLAGIGETQYF
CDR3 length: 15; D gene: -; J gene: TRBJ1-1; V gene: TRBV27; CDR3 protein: CASSLSGGAATEAFF
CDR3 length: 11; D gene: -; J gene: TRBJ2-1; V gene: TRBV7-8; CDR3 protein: CASSPLLEQFF
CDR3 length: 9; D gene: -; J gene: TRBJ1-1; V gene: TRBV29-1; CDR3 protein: CSGGGEAFF
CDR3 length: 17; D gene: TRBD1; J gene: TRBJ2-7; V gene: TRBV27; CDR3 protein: CASSLLLGQGSGYEQYF
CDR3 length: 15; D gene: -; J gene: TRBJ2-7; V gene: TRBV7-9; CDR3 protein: CASSLLAEKPYEQYF
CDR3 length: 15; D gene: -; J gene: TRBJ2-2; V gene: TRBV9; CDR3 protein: CASSEGYANTGELFF
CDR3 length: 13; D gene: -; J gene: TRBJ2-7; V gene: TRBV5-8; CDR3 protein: CASLDPVAYEQYF
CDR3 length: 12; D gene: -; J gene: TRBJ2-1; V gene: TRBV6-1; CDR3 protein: CASVDGYNEQFF
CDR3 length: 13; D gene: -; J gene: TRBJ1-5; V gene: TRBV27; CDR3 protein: CASSPASNQPQHF
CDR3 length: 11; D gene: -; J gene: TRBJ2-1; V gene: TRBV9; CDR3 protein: CASSGKNEQFF
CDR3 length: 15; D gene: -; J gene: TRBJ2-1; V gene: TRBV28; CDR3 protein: CASSLRLQANNEQFF
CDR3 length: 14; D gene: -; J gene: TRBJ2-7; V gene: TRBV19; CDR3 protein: CASSTHSAKYEQYF
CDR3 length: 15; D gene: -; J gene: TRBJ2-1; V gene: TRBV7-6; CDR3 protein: CASSFSGVGGNEQFF
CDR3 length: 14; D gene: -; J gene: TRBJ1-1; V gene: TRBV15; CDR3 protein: CATSRDTGSTEAFF
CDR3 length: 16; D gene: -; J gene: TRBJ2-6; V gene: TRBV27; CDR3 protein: CASSSSPVSGANVLTF
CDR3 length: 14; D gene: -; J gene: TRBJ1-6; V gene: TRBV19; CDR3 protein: CASSQGMNNSPLHF
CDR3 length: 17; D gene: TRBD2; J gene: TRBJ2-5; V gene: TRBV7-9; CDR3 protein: CASSSGLAGGLQETQYF
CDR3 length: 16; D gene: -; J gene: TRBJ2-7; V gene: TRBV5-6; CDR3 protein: CASSFYLGEASYEQYF
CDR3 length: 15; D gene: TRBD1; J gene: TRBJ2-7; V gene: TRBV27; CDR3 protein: CASSPGQGLTYEQYF
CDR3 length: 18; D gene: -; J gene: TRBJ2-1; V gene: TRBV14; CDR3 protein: CASSTRGGGISSYNEQFF
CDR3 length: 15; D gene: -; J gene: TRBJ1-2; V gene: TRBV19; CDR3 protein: CASSIGQHSTYGYTF
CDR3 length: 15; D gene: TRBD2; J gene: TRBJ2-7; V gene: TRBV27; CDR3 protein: CASTTGAGAGYEQYF
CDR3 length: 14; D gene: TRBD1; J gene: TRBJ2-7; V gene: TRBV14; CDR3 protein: CASSHRDRVHEQYF
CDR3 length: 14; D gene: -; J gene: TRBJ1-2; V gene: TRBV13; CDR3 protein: CASSPGGGHYGYTF
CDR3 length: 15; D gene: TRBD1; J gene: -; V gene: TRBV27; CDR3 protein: CASSPGQGASNEQYF
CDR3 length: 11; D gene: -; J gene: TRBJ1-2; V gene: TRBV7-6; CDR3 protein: CASSFREGYTF
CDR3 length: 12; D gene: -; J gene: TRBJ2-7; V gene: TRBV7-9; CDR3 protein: CASSLGVYEQYF
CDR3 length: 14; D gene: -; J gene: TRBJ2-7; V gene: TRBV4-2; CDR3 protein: CASSSGTATYEQYF
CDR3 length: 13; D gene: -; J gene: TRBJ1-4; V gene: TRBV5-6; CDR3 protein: CASSLGSDEKLFF
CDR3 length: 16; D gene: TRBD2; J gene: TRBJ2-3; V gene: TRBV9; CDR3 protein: CASSDGLAGLTDTQYF
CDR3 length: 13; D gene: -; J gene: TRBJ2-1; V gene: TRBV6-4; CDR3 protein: CASSDFKTDEQFF
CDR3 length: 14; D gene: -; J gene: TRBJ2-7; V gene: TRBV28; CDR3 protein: CASRIRDFTYEQYF
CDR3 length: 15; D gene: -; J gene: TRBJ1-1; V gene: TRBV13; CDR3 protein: CASSDPLGPNTEAFF
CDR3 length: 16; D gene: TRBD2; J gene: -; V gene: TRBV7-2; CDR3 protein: CASSHERGRAPYEQYF
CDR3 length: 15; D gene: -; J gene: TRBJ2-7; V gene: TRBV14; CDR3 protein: CASSPGTVRGDEQYF
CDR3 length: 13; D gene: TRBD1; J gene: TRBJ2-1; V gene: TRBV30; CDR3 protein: CAWTRGRTNEQFF
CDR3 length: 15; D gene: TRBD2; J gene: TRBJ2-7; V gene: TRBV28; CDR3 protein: CASSLRASGRYEQYF
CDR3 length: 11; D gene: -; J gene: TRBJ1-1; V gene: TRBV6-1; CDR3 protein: CASSEAWVPFF
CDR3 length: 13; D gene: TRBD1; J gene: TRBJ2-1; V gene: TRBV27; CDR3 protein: CATGQGIDNEQFF
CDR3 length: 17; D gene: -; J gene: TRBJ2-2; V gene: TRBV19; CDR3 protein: CASRALRAEGNTGELFF
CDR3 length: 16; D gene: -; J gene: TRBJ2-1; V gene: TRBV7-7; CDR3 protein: CASSLATSSPYNEQFF
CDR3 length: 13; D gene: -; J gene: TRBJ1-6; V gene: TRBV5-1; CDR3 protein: CASSLDLNSPLHF
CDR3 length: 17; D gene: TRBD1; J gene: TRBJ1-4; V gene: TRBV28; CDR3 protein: CASSLVPPGQGNEKLFF
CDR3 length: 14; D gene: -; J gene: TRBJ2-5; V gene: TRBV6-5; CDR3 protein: CASTNGSRQETQYF
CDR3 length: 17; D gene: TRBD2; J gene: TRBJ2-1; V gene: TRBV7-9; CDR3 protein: CASTLHLAGEPSNEQFF